This T cell receptor beta chain was identified during a study of blood T cells in healthy people across ages. Next came a second PCR, run for 7 to 11 cycles, which used a sample-barcoded 5' primer along with a J-beta primer mix. TCRdb reprocessed the 5' RACE reads via MiXCR and lists one record per CDR3 protein. The sample lists around 990,000 distinct CDR3 sequences; under 40% were seen once. This CDR3 region has 14 residues. Germline loops: CDR1 SGHRS, CDR2 YFSETQ. Trimming removed 0 bases from V and 3 bases from J, with 9 bases in between. This clonotype was counted only a few times. The sample was blood. The clonotype was recovered from a man aged 18 to 29 in good health. The V and J genes are TRBV5-1 and TRBJ2-5; no clear D gene. The DNA for the CDR3 is TGCGCCAGCAGCTTGGAGGCCTACAAAGAGACCCAGTACTTC. Encoded protein: CASSLEAYKETQYF.